This record concerns one T cell receptor (beta chain) sequence. Its antigen is undetermined. Assay: immunoSEQ multiplex PCR; the TCRdb copy retains only in-frame clones and omits some. The sample lists about 78,000 clones, almost 85% occurring once. This record comes from a study of T cells in localized non-small cell lung cancer. Study-wide findings and caveats: The highest T cell clonality was in uninvolved adjacent lung, above tumor. A denser population of T cells in blood accompanied longer overall survival. Since sequencing was restricted to only one region of the tumor, intratumor heterogeneity remains a possibility.

Germline V gene data show CDR1 as SEHNR and CDR2 as FQNEAQ (reference sequence). The CDR3 spans 17 residues. The junction had 4 bases not matched to a gene; V was cut back by 3 bases and J by 4 bases. The chain combines TRBV7-9 with TRBJ2-6; TRBD1 matches at 12 bases. Here the sequenced sample was peripheral blood, taken before any cancer treatment. The TCR originated in a man aged 40-75 years with stage I lung adenocarcinoma. CDR3 DNA: TGTGCCAGCAGCTTGGGACAGGGGGCGGGCGGGGCCAACGTCCTGACTTTC. Its protein is CASSLGQGAGGANVLTF.